This T cell receptor beta chain came from a study of blood T cell repertoires in COVID-19. Per the study methods: Amplification from reference gene primers served as the basis for estimated nucleated cell counts. Method: immunoSEQ multiplex PCR; TCRdb's copy keeps in-frame clones and lacks some. V and J calls plus clone size are reproduced from that table; the DNA served to infer D and trimming. The top ten hold less than 3% of the sample, which has fewer than 200,000 clones, approximately 79% seen once. The CDR3 length is 15 residues. The sequence derives from a woman older than 75 with acute or convalescent COVID-19. The chain employs TRBV12-1 and TRBJ2-5; the D call in the table, TRBD2, was not verified against the DNA. TRBV12-1 is designated a pseudogene. Specimen: peripheral blood. CDR3 sequence: CASSWGTAYHKTQYF. In DNA form, the CDR3 reads TGTGCCAGCAGCTGGGGGACTGCATATCACAAGACCCAGTACTTC.